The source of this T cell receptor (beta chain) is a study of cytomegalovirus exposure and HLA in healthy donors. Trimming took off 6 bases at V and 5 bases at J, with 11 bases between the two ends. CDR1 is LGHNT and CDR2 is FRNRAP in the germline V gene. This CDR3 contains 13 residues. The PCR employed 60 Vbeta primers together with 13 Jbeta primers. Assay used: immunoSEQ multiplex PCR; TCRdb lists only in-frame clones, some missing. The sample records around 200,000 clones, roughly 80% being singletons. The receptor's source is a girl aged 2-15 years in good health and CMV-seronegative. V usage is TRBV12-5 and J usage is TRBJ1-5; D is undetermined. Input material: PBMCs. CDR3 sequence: CASGTRKDQPQHF. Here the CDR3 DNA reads TGTGCTAGTGGCACTAGAAAAGATCAGCCCCAGCATTTT.